These T cell receptor beta chains were read from a single sample in a study of blood T cell repertoires in COVID-19. Libraries were prepared by immunoSEQ multiplex PCR; TCRdb keeps only in-frame clonotypes and omits some of them. The top ten hold about 1.2% of the sample, which has a few hundred thousand clones, 70% to 90% seen once. The specimen sequenced was PBMCs or T cells enriched from blood (not recorded which). The receptors derive from a man aged 25 to 40 who had recovered from COVID-19. Each CDR3 is given with its conserved first and last residue. The D gene is left open where the match is weak. Only part of the rows carry a size: once, few, many, or a class if the clone is expanded.

TRBV27	.	TRBJ1-4	.	TGTGCCAGCAGTTTATCCGGGGGGCTCGGTGAAAAACTGTTTTTT	CASSLSGGLGEKLFF
TRBV7-9	.	TRBJ1-2	.	TGTGCCAGCAGCTTAGACAGAGACGGCTACACCTTC	CASSLDRDGYTF
TRBV10-3	.	TRBJ2-7	many	TGTGCCATCAGTGAGTCGGAGAGTAGCACGGTCGAGCAGTACTTC	CAISESESSTVEQYF
TRBV7-2	TRBD1	TRBJ2-7	once	TGTGCCAGCAGCTTAGAACAGGGGGCAACCTACGAGCAGTACTTC	CASSLEQGATYEQYF
TRBV24-1	.	TRBJ2-3	.	TGTGCCACCAGTGATTTGCCCCGAACGGGCACAGATACGCAGTATTTT	CATSDLPRTGTDTQYF
TRBV24-1	.	TRBJ1-1	.	TGTGCCACCAGTGATTGGGGAGCCACTGAAGCTTTCTTT	CATSDWGATEAFF
TRBV25-1	TRBD1	TRBJ2-7	.	TGTGCCAGCAGTGAAATCGCCGGGACAGGGTCCGAGCAGTACTTC	CASSEIAGTGSEQYF
TRBV29-1	.	TRBJ2-5	.	TGCAGCGTTGAAAGTCCCCCACCCAGGGGTAGGAGGGAGACCCAGTACTTC	CSVESPPPRGRRETQYF
TRBV30	TRBD1	TRBJ1-3	.	TGTGCCTGGCGTGGGGACAGCTCTGGAAACACCATATATTTT	CAWRGDSSGNTIYF
TRBV6-6	.	TRBJ2-1	.	TGTGCCACCGCAATACTAGTTCTCGAGCAGTTCTTC	CATAILVLEQFF
TRBV7-9	.	TRBJ1-5	.	TGTGCCAGCAGTTTAACAGGGAAGGCTCAGCCCCAGCATTTT	CASSLTGKAQPQHF
TRBV2	TRBD1	TRBJ1-5	.	TGTGCCAGCCAATTGGACAGGGGCAATCAGCCCCAGCATTTT	CASQLDRGNQPQHF
TRBV4-3	.	TRBJ1-2	.	TGCGCCAGCAGCCAGAAGGAGGTGGGCGGGAGGGGCTACACCTTC	CASSQKEVGGRGYTF
TRBV6-5	TRBD1	TRBJ1-2	.	TGTGCCAGCAGTTGGGACAGGTGGGACTATGGCTACACCTTC	CASSWDRWDYGYTF
TRBV18	TRBD1	TRBJ1-2	.	TGTGCCAGCTCACCACCTCCTGGACAGGGAATAGTCCTAAACTATGGCTACACCTTC	CASSPPPGQGIVLNYGYTF
TRBV5-5	.	TRBJ2-7	.	TGTGCCAGCAGCTTACCGACAGCCCGATACGAGCAGTACTTC	CASSLPTARYEQYF
TRBV19	.	TRBJ2-7	.	TGTGCCAGTAGTATTACTATGACGGGCTCCTACGAGCAGTACTTC	CASSITMTGSYEQYF
TRBV6-2/TRBV6-3	TRBD2	TRBJ2-1	.	TGTGCCAGCAGTTATAGGCTAGCGGGACGGGAGCAGTTCTTC	CASSYRLAGREQFF
TRBV5-1	TRBD1	TRBJ2-5	.	TGCGCCAGCAGCTTGGAGGGGACAGGGCAAGAGACCCAGTACTTC	CASSLEGTGQETQYF
TRBV7-6	TRBD2	TRBJ2-1	.	TGTGCCAGCAGCTTAGAGAGGGGCGGGAGCACGTACAATGAGCAGTTCTTC	CASSLERGGSTYNEQFF
TRBV7-6	TRBD2	TRBJ2-7	.	TGTGCCAGCAGCTTAGGACTAGCGGCCTCCTACGAGCAGTACTTC	CASSLGLAASYEQYF
TRBV9	TRBD2	TRBJ2-3	.	TGTGCCAGCAGCGCCGACAGCGGGAGGAGGGATACGCAGTATTTT	CASSADSGRRDTQYF
TRBV7-8	.	TRBJ2-3	once	TGTGCCAGCAGCCCTCTCCACTGGGCCCCAGGCACAGATACGCAGTATTTT	CASSPLHWAPGTDTQYF
TRBV27	.	TRBJ2-7	.	TGTGCCAGCAGTACACGATCCTACGAGCAGTACTTC	CASSTRSYEQYF
TRBV28	TRBD1	TRBJ1-5	.	TGTGCCAGCAGCACCGGCAGGGGGCATCAGCCCCAGCATTTT	CASSTGRGHQPQHF
TRBV7-2	TRBD1	TRBJ1-4	.	TGTGCCAGCAGCTTAGTGGGGACAGGGAATGAAAAACTGTTTTTT	CASSLVGTGNEKLFF
TRBV20-1	TRBD2	TRBJ2-1	.	TGCAGTGCGGGAGGGAGAACTGAGCAGTTCTTC	CSAGGRTEQFF
TRBV6-2/TRBV6-3	.	TRBJ1-3	.	TGTGCCAGCAGTTATCGGGACTCTGGAAACACCATATATTTT	CASSYRDSGNTIYF
TRBV11-2	TRBD1	TRBJ1-5	once	TGTGCCAGCAGCCTCGGACAGGGGGCGGGTCAGCCCCAGCATTTT	CASSLGQGAGQPQHF
TRBV15	TRBD1	TRBJ1-3	.	TGTGCCACCAGTCGGGACAGCTCTGGAAACACCATATATTTT	CATSRDSSGNTIYF
TRBV28	TRBD1	TRBJ1-2	.	TGTGCCAGCAGTTTTGGGACAGGAGACTATGGCTACACCTTC	CASSFGTGDYGYTF
TRBV4-3	.	TRBJ2-7	once	TGCGCCAGCAGCCAAGAAGCCCAGGGGGGCTACGAGCAGTACTTC	CASSQEAQGGYEQYF
TRBV5-4	TRBD1	TRBJ2-7	.	TGTGCCAGCAGCCCGTGGACAGGGGGCGGCGAGCAGTACTTC	CASSPWTGGGEQYF
TRBV5-4	TRBD2	TRBJ2-1	few	TGTGCCAGCAGTCTAACTAGCGGGGGGCACAATGAGCAGTTCTTC	CASSLTSGGHNEQFF
TRBV19	.	TRBJ1-6	.	TGTGCCAGTAGTGCTACGGACAGAGATAATTCACCCCTCCACTTT	CASSATDRDNSPLHF
TRBV24-1	.	TRBJ2-3	.	TGTGCCACCAGTGATTTGCAACACACTACGCAGTATTTT	CATSDLQHTTQYF
TRBV6-2/TRBV6-3	TRBD2	TRBJ2-7	.	TGTGCCAGCAGTCGACTAGCGGGGGGCGCACCACCCGAGCAGTACTTC	CASSRLAGGAPPEQYF
TRBV7-8	TRBD2	TRBJ2-1	.	TGTGCCAGCAGCTTTTTAGCGGGAGTTTCCTACAATGAGCAGTTCTTC	CASSFLAGVSYNEQFF
TRBV7-8	TRBD1	TRBJ1-2	once	TGTGCCAGCAGCCCACTACCAGGGGACAGGAGTATCTATGGCTACACCTTC	CASSPLPGDRSIYGYTF
TRBV7-9	.	TRBJ1-1	.	TGTGCCAGCAGCTTCGGAAGGGACAAAGCTTTCTTT	CASSFGRDKAFF
TRBV19	TRBD1	TRBJ2-3	.	TGTGCCAGCCGACAGGGTGTAGGCACAGATACGCAGTATTTT	CASRQGVGTDTQYF
TRBV25-1	.	TRBJ1-1	.	TGTGCCAGCAGCCCAGGGTACGGGACTGAAGCTTTCTTT	CASSPGYGTEAFF